This is a list of T cell receptor beta chains from one sample in a study of cytomegalovirus exposure and HLA in healthy donors. Data came from immunoSEQ multiplex PCR; TCRdb stores just in-frame clones and leaves some out. This sample has 150,000 or so clones, with roughly three quarters found just once. The sample was PBMCs. The source is a woman between 35 and 50 years old in good health and CMV-seropositive. CDR3s leave out the opening cysteine and the closing phenylalanine or tryptophan. The order of the fields is V gene, D gene, J gene, CDR3 length, CDR3 protein. D genes are given only for firm matches.

v_gene: TRBV10-2; d_gene: TRBD1; j_gene: TRBJ2-1; len: 14; CDR3aa: ASLRGQGAVHHEQF
v_gene: TRBV5-1; d_gene: TRBD2; j_gene: TRBJ2-5; len: 13; CDR3aa: ASSPGLAGVETQY
v_gene: TRBV9; d_gene: TRBD1; j_gene: TRBJ2-3; len: 14; CDR3aa: ASSAGQGLAGGTQY
v_gene: TRBV6-1; d_gene: .; j_gene: TRBJ1-1; len: 13; CDR3aa: ASSEAWTVGTEAF
v_gene: TRBV6-5; d_gene: .; j_gene: TRBJ1-3; len: 11; CDR3aa: ASSYMAGNTIY
v_gene: TRBV27; d_gene: .; j_gene: TRBJ2-1; len: 13; CDR3aa: ASRRGGGLYNEQF
v_gene: TRBV7-9; d_gene: .; j_gene: TRBJ2-5; len: 12; CDR3aa: ASSDRLQQETQY
v_gene: TRBV30; d_gene: TRBD2; j_gene: TRBJ2-5; len: 12; CDR3aa: AWRGLAVQETQY
v_gene: TRBV7-2; d_gene: .; j_gene: TRBJ1-1; len: 13; CDR3aa: ASSLVPGRNTEAF
v_gene: TRBV5-1; d_gene: .; j_gene: TRBJ2-1; len: 13; CDR3aa: ASNPTEDSPNEQF
v_gene: TRBV7-9; d_gene: TRBD2; j_gene: TRBJ2-2; len: 14; CDR3aa: ASSFGAGGFTGELF
v_gene: TRBV28; d_gene: .; j_gene: TRBJ2-3; len: 11; CDR3aa: ASSSPSIDTQY
v_gene: TRBV9; d_gene: .; j_gene: TRBJ2-2; len: 12; CDR3aa: ASSPFVLTGELF
v_gene: TRBV11-2; d_gene: TRBD1; j_gene: TRBJ1-6; len: 11; CDR3aa: ASSSGTGVPLH
v_gene: TRBV7-2; d_gene: .; j_gene: TRBJ2-3; len: 13; CDR3aa: ASSAPLGRTDTQY
v_gene: TRBV2; d_gene: TRBD2; j_gene: TRBJ2-5; len: 11; CDR3aa: ASRTSGKETQY
v_gene: TRBV29-1; d_gene: TRBD1; j_gene: TRBJ2-7; len: 13; CDR3aa: SVEKHDRGVNEQY
v_gene: TRBV19; d_gene: .; j_gene: TRBJ1-1; len: 10; CDR3aa: ASSIQNTEAF
v_gene: TRBV7-3; d_gene: .; j_gene: TRBJ2-1; len: 11; CDR3aa: ASSLETFGEQF
v_gene: TRBV19; d_gene: .; j_gene: TRBJ2-7; len: 12; CDR3aa: ASSMYGSANEQY
v_gene: TRBV6-6; d_gene: TRBD1; j_gene: TRBJ1-1; len: 10; CDR3aa: ASSHGQGEAF
v_gene: TRBV30; d_gene: TRBD1; j_gene: TRBJ1-5; len: 14; CDR3aa: AWSGTGGLINQPQH
v_gene: TRBV6-5; d_gene: .; j_gene: TRBJ1-1; len: 12; CDR3aa: ASSPRTEATEAF
v_gene: TRBV6-5; d_gene: .; j_gene: TRBJ2-7; len: 13; CDR3aa: ASRYNQGSSYEQY
v_gene: TRBV7-5; d_gene: .; j_gene: TRBJ1-1; len: 12; CDR3aa: ARAPPPGQKQAF
v_gene: TRBV7-9; d_gene: TRBD1; j_gene: TRBJ2-7; len: 12; CDR3aa: ASSFRDSSYEQY
v_gene: TRBV19; d_gene: .; j_gene: TRBJ1-2; len: 11; CDR3aa: ASSIRDTYGYT
v_gene: TRBV9; d_gene: TRBD2; j_gene: TRBJ2-3; len: 13; CDR3aa: ASGGMTSGSDTQY
v_gene: TRBV7-9; d_gene: .; j_gene: TRBJ2-3; len: 13; CDR3aa: ASSFSGDPTDTQY
v_gene: TRBV30; d_gene: TRBD1; j_gene: TRBJ1-6; len: 18; CDR3aa: AWRGRYRDRDPFYNSPLH
v_gene: TRBV6-1; d_gene: .; j_gene: TRBJ2-5; len: 11; CDR3aa: ASRVSGQETQY
v_gene: TRBV4-3; d_gene: .; j_gene: TRBJ1-5; len: 16; CDR3aa: ASSQDLASGLDNQPQH
v_gene: TRBV5-1; d_gene: TRBD2; j_gene: TRBJ2-7; len: 12; CDR3aa: ASTFTSGAYEQY
v_gene: TRBV27; d_gene: .; j_gene: TRBJ2-3; len: 11; CDR3aa: ASSWLGADTQY
v_gene: TRBV18; d_gene: .; j_gene: TRBJ2-7; len: 12; CDR3aa: ASSPGLPTYEQY
v_gene: TRBV18; d_gene: TRBD1; j_gene: TRBJ1-5; len: 12; CDR3aa: ASSDRGSNQPQH
v_gene: TRBV6-5; d_gene: .; j_gene: TRBJ1-1; len: 13; CDR3aa: ASSYSPNVRTEAF
v_gene: TRBV4-3; d_gene: .; j_gene: TRBJ2-2; len: 14; CDR3aa: ASSQPAGERSGELF
v_gene: TRBV5-6; d_gene: .; j_gene: TRBJ1-1; len: 11; CDR3aa: ASSLYRNTEAF
v_gene: TRBV27; d_gene: .; j_gene: TRBJ1-2; len: 13; CDR3aa: ASSLSDSFNYGYT
v_gene: TRBV28; d_gene: .; j_gene: TRBJ1-2; len: 11; CDR3aa: ASSLTANYGYT
v_gene: TRBV7-8; d_gene: TRBD2; j_gene: TRBJ2-1; len: 13; CDR3aa: ASSFSSGLYNEQF
v_gene: TRBV4-1; d_gene: TRBD1; j_gene: TRBJ1-2; len: 16; CDR3aa: ASSQAGGDRGVSYGYT
v_gene: TRBV6-5; d_gene: .; j_gene: TRBJ2-6; len: 13; CDR3aa: ASSYGEPGANVLT
v_gene: TRBV7-2; d_gene: .; j_gene: TRBJ1-4; len: 13; CDR3aa: ASSPQGGVGEKLF
v_gene: TRBV29-1; d_gene: .; j_gene: TRBJ1-4; len: 12; CDR3aa: SANLGGTNEKLF